The sequence of this T cell receptor beta chain was determined in a study of blood T cell repertoires in COVID-19. Study context: Sample material is recorded as cDNA or gDNA derived from T cells, B-cell-depleted T cells, or PBMCs.

The CDR3 has 15 amino acids. The germline CDR1 and CDR2 sequences are SGDLS and YYNGEE. Trimming removed 4 bases at V and 5 bases at J, with 18 bases between. The method was immunoSEQ multiplex PCR; TCRdb's version includes in-frame clones alone and lacks a portion of them. Of a few hundred thousand clones in the sample, around nine tenths were seen once. This clone appeared a single time. The clonotype comes from a woman between 45 and 60 years old who had recovered from COVID-19. The chain links TRBV9 to TRBJ1-2; possibly TRBD1 for D (5 bases). Sequences were obtained from PBMCs or T cells enriched from blood (not recorded which). CDR3 sequence (DNA): TGTGCCAGCAGCCTAGGGTCGGGGGGTCGGTATGGCTACACCTTC. Amino acid sequence: CASSLGSGGRYGYTF.